This T cell receptor (beta chain) was documented in a study of TIL therapy for anti-PD-1-resistant metastatic lung cancer. Study at large: Patients had a median age of approximately 56 years (range about 35-85). By whole-exome sequencing, median non-synonymous tumor mutation burden was less than 1.6 mutations per megabase. Most patients had lung adenocarcinoma; a few tumors were EGFR-mutant, two ALK-rearranged; half smoked currently or formerly.

The germline V gene has CDR1 SNHLY and CDR2 FYNNEI. CDR3 length: 14 residues. The immunoSEQ assay was v3. Profiled with immunoSEQ multiplex PCR; TCRdb holds only in-frame clones, not every one. The table lists under 35,000 clones, about 70% of them singletons. The sample's time point: pre-treatment sample, taken before nivolumab and TIL therapy. Notes on this clone: Its antigen is not known.

Study-level results: After infusion, TIL clonotypes partly replaced peripheral T cells and declined over months.

This chain links TRBV2 with TRBJ2-5, with a weak D call TRBD2 (6 bases). The J call may be faulty, since TRBJ2-7 better matches the DNA end. Specimen: blood, collected at baseline. The receptor's source is a woman aged 25-85 years with non-small cell lung cancer. CDR3 DNA: TGTGCCAGCAACTCGGACTATATATACTACGAGCAGTACTTC. Translated, it gives CASNSDYIYYEQYF.